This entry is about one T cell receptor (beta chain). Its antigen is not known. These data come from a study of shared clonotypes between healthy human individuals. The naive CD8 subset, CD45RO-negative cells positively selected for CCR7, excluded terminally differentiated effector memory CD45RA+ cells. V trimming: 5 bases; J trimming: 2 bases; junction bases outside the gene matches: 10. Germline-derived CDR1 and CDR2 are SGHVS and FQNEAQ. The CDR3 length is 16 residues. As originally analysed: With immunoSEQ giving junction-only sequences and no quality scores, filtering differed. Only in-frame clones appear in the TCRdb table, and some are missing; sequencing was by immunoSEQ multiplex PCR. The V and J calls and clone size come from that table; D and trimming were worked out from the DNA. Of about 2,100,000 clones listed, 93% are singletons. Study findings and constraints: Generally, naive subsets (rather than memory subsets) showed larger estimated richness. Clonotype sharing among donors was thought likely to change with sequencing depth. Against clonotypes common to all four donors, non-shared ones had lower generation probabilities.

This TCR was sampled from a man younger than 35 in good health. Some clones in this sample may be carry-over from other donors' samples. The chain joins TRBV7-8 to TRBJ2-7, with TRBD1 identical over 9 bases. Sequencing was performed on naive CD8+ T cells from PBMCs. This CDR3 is CASSPTGGGGPYEQYF. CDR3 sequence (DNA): TGTGCCAGCAGCCCGACAGGGGGAGGTGGCCCCTACGAGCAGTACTTC.